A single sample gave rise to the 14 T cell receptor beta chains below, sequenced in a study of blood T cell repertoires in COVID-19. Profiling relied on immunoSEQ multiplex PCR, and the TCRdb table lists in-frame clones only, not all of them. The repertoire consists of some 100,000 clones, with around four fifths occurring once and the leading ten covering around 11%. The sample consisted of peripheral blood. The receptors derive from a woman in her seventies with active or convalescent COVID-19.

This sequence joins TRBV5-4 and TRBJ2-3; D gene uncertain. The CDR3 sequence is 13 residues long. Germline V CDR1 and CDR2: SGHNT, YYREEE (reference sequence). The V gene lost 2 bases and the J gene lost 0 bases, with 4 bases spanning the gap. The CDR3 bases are TGTGCCAGCAGCTTTAGTAGCACAGATACGCAGTATTTT. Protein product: CASSFSSTDTQYF.

The chain's CDR3 is CASSLYRGAGTEAFF. The CDR3 DNA is TGTGCCAGCAGCTTGTATCGGGGGGCTGGGACTGAAGCTTTCTTT. The V gene is TRBV7-9, the J gene TRBJ1-1, with D possibly being TRBD1 (6 bases). V shed 3 bases and J shed 5 bases, with 16 bases lying between them. CDR3 size: 15 residues. CDR1 is SEHNR, CDR2 FQNEAQ, per germline (reference sequence).

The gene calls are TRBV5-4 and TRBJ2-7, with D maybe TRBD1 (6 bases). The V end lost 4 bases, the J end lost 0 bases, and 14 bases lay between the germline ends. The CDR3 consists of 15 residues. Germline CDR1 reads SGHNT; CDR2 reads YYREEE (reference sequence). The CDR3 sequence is CASSLRQADSYEQYF. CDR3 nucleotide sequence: TGTGCCAGCAGCCTGAGACAGGCGGACTCCTACGAGCAGTACTTC. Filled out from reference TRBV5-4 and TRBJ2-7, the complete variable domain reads ETGVTQSPTHLIKTRGQQVTLRCSSQSGHNTVSWYQQALGQGPQFIFQYYREEENGRGNFPPRFSGLQFPNYSSELNVNALELDDSALYLCASSLRQADSYEQYFGPGTRLTVT.

CDR3 amino acids: CASSPVSGGTGELFF. The CDR3 coding sequence is TGTGCCAGCAGCCCGGTGTCCGGAGGCACCGGGGAGCTGTTTTTT. The gene calls are TRBV11-2 and TRBJ2-2; weak D call: TRBD2 (5 bases). The CDR3 is 15 residues long. Trimming removed 5 bases at V and 4 bases at J, with 14 bases between. Germline V lookup: CDR1 SGHAT, CDR2 FQNNGV.

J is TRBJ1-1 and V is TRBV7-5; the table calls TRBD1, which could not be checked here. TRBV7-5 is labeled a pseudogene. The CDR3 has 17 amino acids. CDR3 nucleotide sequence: TGTGCCAGAAGCCTAGACTCCAGGGCCACGATATACACTGAAGCTTTCTTT. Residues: CARSLDSRATIYTEAFF.

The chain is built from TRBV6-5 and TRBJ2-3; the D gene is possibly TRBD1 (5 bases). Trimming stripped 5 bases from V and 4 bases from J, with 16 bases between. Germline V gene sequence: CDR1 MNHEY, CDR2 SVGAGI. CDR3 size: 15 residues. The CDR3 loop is CASSRTPLPADTQYF. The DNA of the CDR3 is TGTGCCAGCAGTCGGACACCGCTGCCCGCAGATACGCAGTATTTT.

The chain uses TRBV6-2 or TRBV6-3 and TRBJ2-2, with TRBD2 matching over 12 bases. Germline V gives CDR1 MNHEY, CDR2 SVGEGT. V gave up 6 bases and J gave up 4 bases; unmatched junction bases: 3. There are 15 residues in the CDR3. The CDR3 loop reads CASRPSGGATGELFF. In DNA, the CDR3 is TGTGCCAGCAGACCTAGCGGGGGGGCCACCGGGGAGCTGTTTTTT.

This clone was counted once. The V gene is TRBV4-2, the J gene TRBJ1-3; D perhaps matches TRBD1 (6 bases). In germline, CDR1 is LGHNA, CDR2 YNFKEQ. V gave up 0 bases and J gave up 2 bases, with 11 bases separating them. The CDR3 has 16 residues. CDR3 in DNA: TGTGCCAGCAGCCAAGATGGGACAACTACTGGAAACACCATATATTTT. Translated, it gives CASSQDGTTTGNTIYF.

DNA of the CDR3: TGTGCCAGCAGTTTATCAGGGAGGGATTCACCCCTCCACTTT. Residues: CASSLSGRDSPLHF. This chain connects TRBV27 to TRBJ1-6; D gene unclear. The germline V and J ends were trimmed by 0 bases and 8 bases, with 8 bases remaining between them. Per germline, CDR1 MNHEY and CDR2 SMNVEV (reference sequence). This CDR3 region has 14 residues.

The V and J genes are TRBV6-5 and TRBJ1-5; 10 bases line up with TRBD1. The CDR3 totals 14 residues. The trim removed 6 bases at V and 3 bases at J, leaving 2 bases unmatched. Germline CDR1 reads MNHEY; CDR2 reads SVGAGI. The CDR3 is CASRGTGVNQPQHF. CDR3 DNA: TGTGCCAGCAGGGGGACAGGGGTCAATCAGCCCCAGCATTTT.

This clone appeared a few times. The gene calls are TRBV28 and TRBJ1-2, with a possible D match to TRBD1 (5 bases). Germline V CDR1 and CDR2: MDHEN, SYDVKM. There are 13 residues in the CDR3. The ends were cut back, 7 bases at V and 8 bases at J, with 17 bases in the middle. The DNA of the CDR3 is TGTGCCAGCAATGTTAGGGGCGCCCGGGGCTACACCTTC. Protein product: CASNVRGARGYTF.

The CDR3 coding sequence is TGCAGCGTTGAAGGACAGGGGGCCACAGATACGCAGTATTTT. Amino acid sequence: CSVEGQGATDTQYF. The chain has TRBV29-1 and TRBJ2-3; 10 positions agree with TRBD1. The germline V gene has CDR1 SQVTM and CDR2 ANQGSEA. V lost 1 base to trimming and J lost 2 bases; unmatched junction nucleotides: 0. This CDR3 region has 14 residues.

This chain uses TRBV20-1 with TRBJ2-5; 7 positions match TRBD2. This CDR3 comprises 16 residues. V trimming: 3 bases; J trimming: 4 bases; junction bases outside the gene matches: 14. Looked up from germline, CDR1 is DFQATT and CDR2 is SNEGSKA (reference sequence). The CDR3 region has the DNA TGCAGTGCTAGTTCGTGGGGGGGATCGCTCGGAGAGACCCAGTACTTC. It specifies CSASSWGGSLGETQYF.

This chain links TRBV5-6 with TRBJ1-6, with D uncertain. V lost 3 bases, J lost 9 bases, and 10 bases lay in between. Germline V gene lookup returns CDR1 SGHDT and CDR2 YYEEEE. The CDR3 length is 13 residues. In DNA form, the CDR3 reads TGTGCCAGCAGCTGGGGAGTGGCTTCACCCCTCCACTTT. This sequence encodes CASSWGVASPLHF.